A selection of T cell receptor beta chains follows, all from one sample in a study of shared clonotypes between healthy human individuals. Sequencing was performed with immunoSEQ multiplex PCR; in TCRdb, only in-frame clones are kept and a portion is missing. This sample has roughly 2.1 million clones, with about 93% found just once. Sample: naive CD8+ T cells from PBMCs. The receptors were gathered from a man between 18 and 29 years old in good health. Some clones in this sample may be carry-over from other donors' samples. CDR3s include the opening cysteine and the closing phenylalanine or tryptophan. D genes are given only for firm matches. The size entry is marked missing in some rows and otherwise reads once, few, many or a size class.

d_gene: TRBD1
j_gene: TRBJ2-7
abundance: once
v_gene: TRBV4-1
CDR3nt: TGCGCCAGCAGCCTCTCCGGGACAGGGGGCGACTACGAGCAGTACTTC
CDR3aa: CASSLSGTGGDYEQYF

d_gene: NA
j_gene: TRBJ1-1
abundance: NA
v_gene: TRBV2
CDR3nt: TGTGCCAGCAGGGTCCCGAGGGGAACTGAAGCTTTCTTT
CDR3aa: CASRVPRGTEAFF

d_gene: NA
j_gene: TRBJ2-2
abundance: NA
v_gene: TRBV29-1
CDR3nt: TGCAGCGTGCAGGACAGCACCGGGGAGCTGTTTTTT
CDR3aa: CSVQDSTGELFF

d_gene: TRBD1
j_gene: TRBJ2-1
abundance: NA
v_gene: TRBV27
CDR3nt: TGTGCCAGCAGCAAACAGGGGGCAATTTACAATGAGCAGTTCTTC
CDR3aa: CASSKQGAIYNEQFF

d_gene: NA
j_gene: TRBJ2-1
abundance: NA
v_gene: TRBV4-1
CDR3nt: TGCGCCAGCAGCCTCCGTTTATCAAGCGATGAGCAGTTCTTC
CDR3aa: CASSLRLSSDEQFF

d_gene: TRBD1
j_gene: TRBJ2-7
abundance: NA
v_gene: TRBV29-1
CDR3nt: TGCAGCGGACGGACAGGGGCTAACGAGCAGTACTTC
CDR3aa: CSGRTGANEQYF

d_gene: TRBD1
j_gene: TRBJ2-7
abundance: NA
v_gene: TRBV27
CDR3nt: TGTGCCAGCAGTTGGACTGGGGGGACAGGCGCCTACGAGCAGTACTTC
CDR3aa: CASSWTGGTGAYEQYF

d_gene: TRBD2
j_gene: TRBJ2-1
abundance: NA
v_gene: TRBV18
CDR3nt: TGTGCCAGCTCACCACCGTCGGGAGGGGATGAGCAGTTCTTC
CDR3aa: CASSPPSGGDEQFF

d_gene: NA
j_gene: TRBJ1-4
abundance: NA
v_gene: TRBV28
CDR3nt: TGTGCCAGCAACAGTTTTAGGGGAGGTTCAACTAATGAAAAACTGTTTTTT
CDR3aa: CASNSFRGGSTNEKLFF

d_gene: NA
j_gene: TRBJ1-1
abundance: NA
v_gene: TRBV19
CDR3nt: TGTGCCAGTAGTATCAGGGGTACTGAAGCTTTCTTT
CDR3aa: CASSIRGTEAFF

d_gene: TRBD2
j_gene: TRBJ2-1
abundance: NA
v_gene: TRBV4-3
CDR3nt: TGCGCCAGCAGCCAAGAAGTCCCTGTGCTAGCGGGAGCTTACAATGAGCAGTTCTTC
CDR3aa: CASSQEVPVLAGAYNEQFF

d_gene: TRBD1
j_gene: TRBJ1-4
abundance: NA
v_gene: TRBV27
CDR3nt: TGTGCCAGCAGTCCTCTGACGACCCAGGGGGCAGTTCAGGATAATGAAAAACTGTTTTTT
CDR3aa: CASSPLTTQGAVQDNEKLFF

d_gene: NA
j_gene: TRBJ2-7
abundance: once
v_gene: TRBV5-5
CDR3nt: TGTGCCAGCAGCTTAACCTTTATTTGCTACGGGCAGTACTTC
CDR3aa: CASSLTFICYGQYF

d_gene: NA
j_gene: TRBJ2-7
abundance: NA
v_gene: TRBV10-2
CDR3nt: TGCGCCAGCAGTGAGTCGAGGGGTTATACAGAGCAGTACTTC
CDR3aa: CASSESRGYTEQYF

d_gene: TRBD2
j_gene: TRBJ2-3
abundance: NA
v_gene: TRBV5-1
CDR3nt: TGCGCCAGCAGCTTGGTGCCTAGCGGAGTGGGAGATACGCAGTATTTT
CDR3aa: CASSLVPSGVGDTQYF

d_gene: NA
j_gene: TRBJ2-1
abundance: NA
v_gene: TRBV11-2
CDR3nt: TGTGCCAGCAGCTTGGTCCCCAAAAAGCGGCCTGACTCCTACAATGAGCAGTTCTTC
CDR3aa: CASSLVPKKRPDSYNEQFF

d_gene: TRBD2
j_gene: TRBJ2-1
abundance: NA
v_gene: TRBV6-5
CDR3nt: TGTGCCAGCAGTTACGCCCTTGTAGCGGGCTACAATGAGCAGTTCTTC
CDR3aa: CASSYALVAGYNEQFF

d_gene: NA
j_gene: TRBJ1-2
abundance: once
v_gene: TRBV4-3
CDR3nt: TGCGCCAGCAGCCACGGACAGACAGTTGGCGGGGCTAACTATGGCTACACCTTC
CDR3aa: CASSHGQTVGGANYGYTF

d_gene: NA
j_gene: TRBJ2-1
abundance: NA
v_gene: TRBV27
CDR3nt: TGTGCCAGCAGTTCCAGGGGTCCGACCTACAATGAGCAGTTCTTC
CDR3aa: CASSSRGPTYNEQFF

d_gene: NA
j_gene: TRBJ1-1
abundance: NA
v_gene: TRBV6-1
CDR3nt: TGTGCCAGCAATATAATGGGATTCGAAGCTTTCTTT
CDR3aa: CASNIMGFEAFF

d_gene: TRBD1
j_gene: TRBJ2-7
abundance: NA
v_gene: TRBV11-2
CDR3nt: TGTGCCAGCAGCTCCGGGACAGGGGAACCCTACGAGCAGTACTTC
CDR3aa: CASSSGTGEPYEQYF

d_gene: TRBD2
j_gene: TRBJ2-7
abundance: NA
v_gene: TRBV4-1
CDR3nt: TGCGCCAGCAGTCAGCTGGGGACTAACGAGCAGTACTTC
CDR3aa: CASSQLGTNEQYF

d_gene: TRBD1
j_gene: TRBJ1-5
abundance: NA
v_gene: TRBV7-9
CDR3nt: TGTGCCAGCAGCTTAGATCCTCCCTCTCCGGGACAGGGCAATCAGCCCCAGCATTTT
CDR3aa: CASSLDPPSPGQGNQPQHF

d_gene: TRBD1
j_gene: TRBJ2-7
abundance: NA
v_gene: TRBV15
CDR3nt: TGTGCCACCAGCATTGGACAGGGAGACTACGAGCAGTACTTC
CDR3aa: CATSIGQGDYEQYF

d_gene: TRBD2
j_gene: TRBJ2-7
abundance: NA
v_gene: TRBV19
CDR3nt: TGTGCCAGTAGCCTGACCGGGACTAGCGTTACCTACGAGCAGTACTTC
CDR3aa: CASSLTGTSVTYEQYF

d_gene: NA
j_gene: TRBJ2-4
abundance: NA
v_gene: TRBV5-4
CDR3nt: TGTGCCAGCAGCTTGGCGTCTAAAGAGGGCATTCAGTACTTC
CDR3aa: CASSLASKEGIQYF

d_gene: TRBD1
j_gene: TRBJ2-7
abundance: NA
v_gene: TRBV13
CDR3nt: TGTGCCAGCAGCGCCCGGACAGGAGCGACCTACGAGCAGTACTTC
CDR3aa: CASSARTGATYEQYF

d_gene: NA
j_gene: TRBJ2-3
abundance: NA
v_gene: TRBV5-3
CDR3nt: TGTGCCAGAAGCCCCGGGACGGGGGCAGATACGCAGTATTTT
CDR3aa: CARSPGTGADTQYF

d_gene: NA
j_gene: TRBJ1-4
abundance: NA
v_gene: TRBV28
CDR3nt: TGTGCCAGCAGCAGAATGCAGTACTATAATGAAAAACTGTTTTTT
CDR3aa: CASSRMQYYNEKLFF

d_gene: NA
j_gene: TRBJ2-7
abundance: NA
v_gene: TRBV6-6
CDR3nt: TGTGCCAGCAGTTACGCCGAGGGGTCCTACGAGCAGTACTTC
CDR3aa: CASSYAEGSYEQYF

d_gene: NA
j_gene: TRBJ2-1
abundance: NA
v_gene: TRBV14
CDR3nt: TGTGCCAGCAGCCAGGTTGGGGGCGGTAACTACAATGAGCAGTTCTTC
CDR3aa: CASSQVGGGNYNEQFF

d_gene: NA
j_gene: TRBJ2-2
abundance: NA
v_gene: TRBV14
CDR3nt: TGTGCCAGCAGCAAACGCGGGCAGGAAAGGCCCGGGGAGCTGTTTTTT
CDR3aa: CASSKRGQERPGELFF

d_gene: NA
j_gene: TRBJ2-7
abundance: NA
v_gene: TRBV10-3
CDR3nt: TGTGCCATCAGTGAAACAGGGAGCTACGAGCAGTACTTC
CDR3aa: CAISETGSYEQYF

d_gene: NA
j_gene: TRBJ1-1
abundance: NA
v_gene: TRBV4-2
CDR3nt: TGTGCCAGCAGCCAAGGGTTTACGGGGATGAACACTGAAGCTTTCTTT
CDR3aa: CASSQGFTGMNTEAFF

d_gene: NA
j_gene: TRBJ2-1
abundance: once
v_gene: TRBV10-3
CDR3nt: TGTGCCATCCCGGGCAGGGCAGCTTACAATGAGCAGTTCTTC
CDR3aa: CAIPGRAAYNEQFF

d_gene: NA
j_gene: TRBJ2-2
abundance: NA
v_gene: TRBV6-5
CDR3nt: TGTGCCAGCAGTTACCTTACAACCGGGGAGCTGTTTTTT
CDR3aa: CASSYLTTGELFF

d_gene: TRBD2
j_gene: TRBJ2-7
abundance: NA
v_gene: TRBV11-2
CDR3nt: TGTGCCAGCAGCTTAGGGGGGCTAGCGGGAGGGTCCTACGAGCAGTACTTC
CDR3aa: CASSLGGLAGGSYEQYF

d_gene: NA
j_gene: TRBJ2-5
abundance: NA
v_gene: TRBV15
CDR3nt: TGTGCCACCAGCAGAGACGGAGCGATCCAAGAGACCCAGTACTTC
CDR3aa: CATSRDGAIQETQYF